What follows describes a single T cell receptor (beta chain). Its antigen remains unknown. The data stem from a study of CD4+ T cells in melanoma. Produced via immunoSEQ multiplex PCR; TCRdb's table is partial and in-frame only. Seen here are 45,000 or so clones, roughly nine tenths observed once, and the top ten hold about 10%. Study conclusions and caveats: Diverse differentiation states were reported for melanoma neoantigen-specific CD4+ T cells. A reported correlation linked neoantigen-specific CD4+ T cells to CD8+, macrophage and B cell function.

Trimming took 1 base from V and 2 from J, leaving 9 bases between them. Looked up from germline, CDR1 is SGHRS and CDR2 is YFSETQ. The CDR3 runs 15 residues. The sequencing input was peripheral blood. The chain uses TRBV5-1 and TRBJ1-4; D is unclear. This clonotype was sampled from a human donor with melanoma. This CDR3 is CASSLLGTTNEKLFF. CDR3 DNA sequence: TGCGCCAGCAGCTTGTTGGGAACTACTAATGAAAAACTGTTTTTT.